This entry features one TCR beta chain sequence. The antigen remains undetermined. This PCR relied on a set of 60 Vbeta primers and 13 Jbeta primers. Assay used: immunoSEQ multiplex PCR; TCRdb lists only in-frame clones, some missing. This sample has 100,000 or so clones, with 65% to 90% found just once. The data were obtained in a study of cytomegalovirus exposure and HLA in healthy donors. Whole-study context: In terms of ancestry, the Caucasian-associated cluster contained 75% to 85% of the approximately 400 genotyped donors. Points from the study as a whole: As a later analysis revealed, the rate of TCR association differed by HLA locus, with DRB1 most and HLA-C fewest. The authors listed some 150 TCR beta chains as cytomegalovirus-associated. In a later analysis, TCR beta V- and J-gene trimming showed a link to a missense DCLRE1C variant.

Germline CDR1 and CDR2: MRHNA and SNTAGT. J was trimmed by 6 bases and V by 3 bases; bases with no gene match: 6. This CDR3 has 16 residues. The sequenced sample was PBMCs. This TCR came from a young woman in good health and CMV-seronegative. This rearrangement joins TRBV6-4 to TRBJ2-3; TRBD2 matches 13 bases. CDR3 nucleotide sequence: TGTGCCAGCAGTGAGACTAGCGGGGGGACCCCGGATACGCAGTATTTT. Translating it yields CASSETSGGTPDTQYF.